The clone carrying this TCR beta chain has just a few counts. The sample is drawn from a study of control samples from healthy donors and cancer patients. V gave up 1 base and J gave up 4 bases; unmatched junction bases: 5. Germline V gene lookup returns CDR1 GTSNPN and CDR2 SVGIG (reference sequence). The CDR3 is made up of 16 amino acids. TCRdb keeps only in-frame clones here, not all; method: immunoSEQ multiplex PCR. This table has about 100,000 clones, roughly 91% appearing once. The sequence was obtained from a man aged 30-40 years in good health. V is TRBV30 and J is TRBJ2-5; 14 nucleotides match TRBD2. Sequenced: blood. This CDR3 is CAWSDLTSGGAETQYF. DNA of the CDR3: TGTGCCTGGAGTGACCTGACTAGCGGGGGGGCAGAGACCCAGTACTTC.